This entry lists 23 T cell receptor beta chains sequenced from one sample in a study of Ad26.COV2.S vaccination and SARS-CoV-2 variants. Some clones are missing from TCRdb's copy, which holds only in-frame ones; the method was immunoSEQ multiplex PCR. The sample includes more than 300,000 clones, roughly 86% seen only once; the top ten take less than 2%. Treatment defined: about 20 received Ad26.COV2.S at low or high dose, single or two shots; about 5 received placebo; per-sample allocation not given. Sampling was done on day 63 after the first vaccine or placebo injection. The starting material was peripheral blood, obtained in a trial of Ad26.COV2.S vaccine versus placebo. The receptors shown here come from a person between 18 and 65 years old who received the Ad26.COV2.S COVID-19 vaccine or a placebo.

The CDR3 region has the DNA TGCGCCAGCAGCTTGTACGGGACAGAGGGGACAGATACGCAGTATTTT. It is translated as CASSLYGTEGTDTQYF. The chain recombines TRBV5-1 with TRBJ2-3, with TRBD1 matching 7 bases. The CDR3 loop spans 16 amino acids. Germline CDR1 reads SGHRS; CDR2 reads YFSETQ. Trimming took 1 base from V and 3 from J; bases not matched to a gene: 8.

The chain joins TRBV18 to TRBJ1-1, with 7 bases lining up with TRBD1. In germline, CDR1 is KGHSH, CDR2 LQKENI. With 2 bases clipped from V and 1 base from J, the junction kept 4 bases outside the gene matches. This CDR3 spans 15 amino acids. The CDR3 here is CASSPARGANTEAFF. In DNA, the CDR3 is TGTGCCAGCTCACCAGCCAGGGGGGCGAACACTGAAGCTTTCTTT.

This chain connects TRBV19 to TRBJ2-5; no clear D gene. Germline CDR1 is LNHDA and CDR2 is SQIVND (reference sequence). V was trimmed by 9 bases and J by 4 bases, leaving 12 bases between them. The CDR3 spans 12 residues. CDR3 DNA sequence: TGTGCCAGCAGTTACAAGGGAGAGACCCAGTACTTC. Translating gives CASSYKGETQYF.

The V gene is TRBV10-3, the J gene TRBJ2-7; 7 bases match TRBD1. The trim removed 6 bases at V and 4 bases at J, leaving 3 bases unmatched. CDR1 is ENHRY and CDR2 is SYGVKD in the germline V gene. CDR3 length: 12 residues. CDR3 sequence reads: CAISGTAYEQYF. CDR3 nucleotide sequence: TGTGCCATCAGCGGGACAGCTTACGAGCAGTACTTC.

This clone came up once. The genes are TRBV11-2 and TRBJ2-2, with no clear D. Germline values: CDR1 SGHAT, CDR2 FQNNGV. V lost 1 base and J lost 6, with 18 bases in between. This CDR3 is built from 17 residues. The CDR3 loop is CASSLAQGYSFAGELFF. CDR3 coding DNA: TGTGCCAGCAGCTTAGCGCAAGGGTATTCTTTCGCCGGGGAGCTGTTTTTT.

In its sample, this clone was seen once. This sequence joins TRBV7-9 and TRBJ1-1; 12 bases are a match to TRBD1. The CDR3 extends over 15 amino acids. From germline, CDR1 is SEHNR and CDR2 FQNEAQ (reference sequence). The ends lost 4 bases at V and 4 bases at J; junction bases unmatched: 4. CDR3 loop: CASSSGQGAFTEAFF. The CDR3 DNA sequence: TGTGCCAGCAGCTCGGGACAGGGGGCCTTCACTGAAGCTTTCTTT. The full variable domain, rest sourced from reference TRBV7-9 and TRBJ1-1, is DTGVSQNPRHKITKRGQNVTFRCDPISEHNRLYWYRQTLGQGPEFLTYFQNEAQLEKSRLLSDRFSAERPKGSFSTLEIQRTEQGDSAMYLCASSSGQGAFTEAFFGQGTRLTVV.

This clone was recorded only once. This chain uses TRBV3-1 (or the pseudogene TRBV3-2) with TRBJ2-2; TRBD1 aligns across 10 bases. The germline gives CDR1 LGHDT, CDR2 YNNKEL (reference sequence). V dropped 3 bases and J dropped 6; count of bases not matched to a gene: 4. The CDR3 loop spans 15 amino acids. The CDR3 spells CASSHRQGAPGELFF. The CDR3 DNA is TGTGCCAGCAGCCACCGACAGGGGGCTCCCGGGGAGCTGTTTTTT.

The chain uses TRBV19 and TRBJ1-3; no reliable D call. Trimming took 2 bases from V and 2 from J, leaving 13 bases between them. The germline CDR1 and CDR2 sequences are LNHDA and SQIVND (reference sequence). The CDR3 spans 16 residues. The CDR3 loop is CASSILGQQAGNTIYF. The CDR3, as DNA: TGTGCCAGTAGTATACTGGGTCAGCAGGCTGGAAACACCATATATTTT.

The V call is TRBV29-1, the J call TRBJ2-3, with 7 bases lining up with TRBD2. Germline lookup yields CDR1 SQVTM and CDR2 ANQGSEA. J lost 5 bases, V lost 4 bases, and 6 bases had no gene match. This CDR3 comprises 13 residues. The CDR3 bases are TGCAGCGTTGGGACTAGACTAAGAGATACGCAGTATTTT. Its translation is CSVGTRLRDTQYF.

CDR3 sequence (DNA): TGTGCCAGCAGTGACCCGGGGAACACTGAAGCTTTCTTT. Encoded protein: CASSDPGNTEAFF. The rearrangement joins TRBV6-1 to TRBJ1-1; D gene unclear. V was clipped by 3 bases and J by 1 base, with 6 bases between them. This CDR3 spans 13 amino acids. The germline CDR1 and CDR2 sequences are MNHNS and SASEGT.

The V and J genes are TRBV6-5 and TRBJ2-5; D remains unclear. Germline V gene sequence: CDR1 MNHEY, CDR2 SVGAGI. Trimming left V 3 bases short and J 2 bases short, with 7 bases between. The CDR3 has 13 residues. The chain's CDR3 is CASSYQPQETQYF. The CDR3 bases are TGTGCCAGCAGTTATCAACCTCAAGAGACCCAGTACTTC.

The genes are TRBV5-1 and TRBJ1-2; 10 bases agree with TRBD1. In germline, CDR1 is SGHRS, CDR2 YFSETQ. The CDR3 has 14 residues. J gave up 7 bases and V 4 bases, and 7 bases lay outside the gene matches. CDR3 bases: TGCGCCAGCAGCCCCGGGACAGGGGTGCGTGGCTACACCTTC. The encoded protein is CASSPGTGVRGYTF.

This clone occurred a few times. DNA of the CDR3: TGTGCCAGCAGCTTAGAGGCTACCTACACCTTC. Translating gives CASSLEATYTF. J is TRBJ1-2 and V is TRBV7-9; D is unresolved. Deletions cut 1 base from V and 10 bases from J, with 7 bases between. Germline lookup yields CDR1 SEHNR and CDR2 FQNEAQ (reference sequence). The CDR3 sequence is 11 residues long.

This clone was observed a few times. J is TRBJ2-1 and V is TRBV19; 7 bases fit TRBD1. CDR3 length: 17 residues. Looked up from germline, CDR1 is LNHDA and CDR2 is SQIVND (reference sequence). The junction had 9 bases not matched to a gene; V was cut back by 4 bases and J by 0 bases. The CDR3 here is CASSKDRAFSSYNEQFF. In DNA, the CDR3 is TGTGCCAGTAGTAAAGACAGGGCGTTCAGCTCCTACAATGAGCAGTTCTTC.

This chain's CDR3 is CASSLDRQGNYGYTF. In DNA form, the CDR3 reads TGCGCCAGCAGCTTGGACCGACAGGGAAACTATGGCTACACCTTC. The chain couples TRBV5-1 to TRBJ1-2, with 7 nucleotides matching TRBD1. Germline values: CDR1 SGHRS, CDR2 YFSETQ. The CDR3 sequence is 15 residues long. With 0 bases clipped from V and 2 bases from J, the junction kept 4 bases outside the gene matches.

This chain joins TRBV9 and TRBJ2-5, with D tentatively TRBD2 (6 bases). This CDR3 region has 17 residues. CDR1 SGDLS and CDR2 YYNGEE come from the germline V gene. V lost 4 bases and J lost 5, with 24 bases in between. The CDR3 reads CASSPSVGGGTGETQYF. The CDR3 DNA is TGTGCCAGCAGCCCGAGCGTCGGTGGGGGGACCGGGGAGACCCAGTACTTC.

The chain uses TRBV11-2 and TRBJ2-3; D possibly corresponds to TRBD2 (7 bases). The germline CDR1 and CDR2 sequences are SGHAT and FQNNGV. The V end lost 3 bases, the J end lost 2 bases, and 15 bases lay between the germline ends. The CDR3 has 16 amino acids. The CDR3 DNA reads TGTGCCAGCAGCTTTTACGCGGGGGCCAACACAGATACGCAGTATTTT. This sequence encodes CASSFYAGANTDTQYF.

The J gene is TRBJ1-5, the V gene TRBV7-2, with D unclear. Germline V lookup: CDR1 SGHTA, CDR2 FQGNSA. The CDR3 is made up of 13 amino acids. The V end lost 2 bases, the J end lost 3 bases, and 5 bases lay between the germline ends. The CDR3 DNA reads as TGTGCCAGCAGCTTAAGATACAATCAGCCCCAGCATTTT. Its protein is CASSLRYNQPQHF.

This chain links TRBV6-5 with TRBJ1-1; D is unclear. This CDR3 spans 13 amino acids. Germline CDR1 is MNHEY and CDR2 is SVGAGI. V was cut by 10 bases and J by 1 base, with 13 bases left in between. The DNA of the CDR3 is TGTGCCACCCGCAGAAATCAGAACACTGAAGCTTTCTTT. As protein: CATRRNQNTEAFF.

V and J are TRBV7-9 and TRBJ1-2, with unresolved D. The CDR3 contains 15 residues. Germline CDR1 reads SEHNR; CDR2 reads FQNEAQ (reference sequence). Trimming left V 1 base short and J 0 bases short, with 9 bases between. This CDR3 is CASSLGQAPNYGYTF. CDR3 sequence (DNA): TGTGCCAGCAGCTTAGGGCAGGCCCCTAACTATGGCTACACCTTC. Together with reference TRBV7-9 and TRBJ1-2, the CDR3 gives the full variable domain: DTGVSQNPRHKITKRGQNVTFRCDPISEHNRLYWYRQTLGQGPEFLTYFQNEAQLEKSRLLSDRFSAERPKGSFSTLEIQRTEQGDSAMYLCASSLGQAPNYGYTFGSGTRLTVV.

The chain couples TRBV5-4 to TRBJ1-1, with a tentative D call TRBD1 (6 bases). The germline V gene encodes CDR1 SGHNT and CDR2 YYREEE (reference sequence). The CDR3 consists of 16 residues. Between the trimmed V and J ends, which lost 5 bases and 0 bases, there was a span of 17 bases. The CDR3 sequence is CASRGGGNVMNTEAFF. The CDR3 DNA is TGTGCCAGCAGGGGAGGGGGGAACGTAATGAACACTGAAGCTTTCTTT.

The gene calls are TRBV6-6 and TRBJ1-2; D remains unclear. The ends were cut back, 5 bases at V and 3 bases at J, with 7 bases in the middle. There are 12 residues in the CDR3. Germline V lookup: CDR1 MNHNY, CDR2 SVGAGI (reference sequence). CDR3 region: CASSPTHYGYTF. CDR3 in DNA: TGTGCCAGCAGTCCGACGCACTATGGCTACACCTTC.

The chain couples TRBV11-3 to TRBJ2-2, with 7 bases aligning to TRBD2. CDR1 SGHNT and CDR2 YENEEA come from the germline V gene. This CDR3 is built from 16 residues. The V and J ends lost 0 bases and 1 base, in that order; junction bases with no gene match: 2. DNA of the CDR3: TGTGCCAGCAGCTTAGAGGGAGGGAAGAACACCGGGGAGCTGTTTTTT. This sequence encodes CASSLEGGKNTGELFF.